This T cell receptor (beta chain) was identified in a study of T cell responses to AZD1222 COVID-19 vaccine. Study-wide findings and caveats: The study found Spike-specific TCR breadth and depth rose after two AZD1222 doses.

The assay was immunoSEQ multiplex PCR, and TCRdb's table has in-frame clones only and misses some. The table lists about 76,000 clones, around 87% of them singletons, with more than 4.5% in the top ten. Concerning this clone itself: The antigen remains unidentified.

This TCR was sampled from an adult in good health. The sequencing here drew on peripheral blood, taken on day 0 of MenACWY control vaccination.

DNA of the CDR3: TGTGCCAGTAGTTTCGACACTACTGAGCAGTTCTTC. Translating it yields CASSFDTTEQFF. The chain recombines TRBV19 with TRBJ2-1; D remains ambiguous. The CDR3 consists of 12 residues. The V end lost 5 bases, the J end lost 9 bases, and 11 bases lay between the germline ends. CDR1 is LNHDA and CDR2 is SQIVND in the germline V gene (reference sequence).